Listed below are T cell receptor beta chains from one sample, sequenced in a study of CD8+ T cells in alopecia areata. Clones were sequenced by immunoSEQ multiplex PCR, and TCRdb holds only the in-frame ones, with some missing. The sample has some 100,000 clones; less than 75% are singletons. The sample consisted of CD8+ T cells sorted from blood, taken at week 4, from a patient treated with tofacitinib. The receptors derive from a human donor with alopecia areata. Both conserved end residues are part of each CDR3. The D gene is left open where the match is weak. Size is omitted from some rows. Given values are once, few, many or a class for expanded clones.

>TRBJ1-5|.|TRBV7-2|.
TGTGCCAGCAGCTTAGTGGTGGGAGGTCTGAATCAGCCCCAGCATTTT
CASSLVVGGLNQPQHF
>TRBJ2-7|.|TRBV7-9|.
TGTGCCAGCAGCGACCCTTTGCGCTACGAGCAGTACTTC
CASSDPLRYEQYF
>TRBJ1-5|.|TRBV7-8|.
TGTGCCAGCAGCCTGGGGGCCGGCGGGGGTCAGCCCCAGCATTTT
CASSLGAGGGQPQHF
>TRBJ1-2|.|TRBV29-1|.
TGCAGCGTTGAACAGGCAAGCTATGGCTACACCTTC
CSVEQASYGYTF
>TRBJ1-2|.|TRBV30|.
TGTGCCTGGAGTGTCCCTGCCTATTATGCTGGCTACACCTTC
CAWSVPAYYAGYTF
>TRBJ2-2|.|TRBV6-4|.
TGTGCCAGCAGTTACCGCGAGGAAACCGGGGAGCTGTTTTTT
CASSYREETGELFF
>TRBJ2-7|.|TRBV29-1|.
TGCAGCGTTGTGGTCGAGACAGGACATTACGAGCAGTACTTC
CSVVVETGHYEQYF
>TRBJ1-2|.|TRBV7-2|.
TGTGCCAGCAGCTCACCATGGGGCTATGGCTACACCTTC
CASSSPWGYGYTF
>TRBJ2-7|.|TRBV27|TRBD1
TGTGCCAGCAGTAAGGACAGGGGGCTGTGGTCCTACGAGCAGTACTTC
CASSKDRGLWSYEQYF
>TRBJ2-6|.|TRBV30|.
TGTGCCTGGCAGGACAGCTCTGGGGCCAACGTCCTGACTTTC
CAWQDSSGANVLTF
>TRBJ2-6|.|TRBV15|.
TGTGCCACCAGCAGAGCCGGGGCCAACGTCCTGACTTTC
CATSRAGANVLTF
>TRBJ1-6|.|TRBV9|.
TGTGCCAGCAGCGGATTAGGGGGTATTCTAAATTCACCCCTCCACTTT
CASSGLGGILNSPLHF
>TRBJ2-1|.|TRBV27|TRBD2
TGTGCCAGCAGTTTGCGGGGGGCAACTTACAATGAGCAGTTCTTC
CASSLRGATYNEQFF
>TRBJ2-7|.|TRBV4-2|TRBD2
TGTGCCAGCAGCCCGCGGGGGGTCTCCTACGAGCAGTACTTC
CASSPRGVSYEQYF
>TRBJ2-5|.|TRBV27|TRBD2
TGTGCCAGCGGACTGGGAGGGTTTGGCCAAGAGACCCAGTACTTC
CASGLGGFGQETQYF
>TRBJ2-3|.|TRBV27|.
TGTGCCAGCAGTTTTGAGGATACTAGCACAGATACGCAGTATTTT
CASSFEDTSTDTQYF
>TRBJ1-2|.|TRBV27|.
TGTGCCAGCAAAGCCGGGACGGGGAACTATGGCTACACCTTC
CASKAGTGNYGYTF
>TRBJ2-3|.|TRBV30|TRBD2
TGTGCCTGGAGTGTTGGGACTAGCGGGGGCACAGATACGCAGTATTTT
CAWSVGTSGGTDTQYF
>TRBJ2-1|once|TRBV2|.
TGTGCCAGCAGGGGGGAGCAGGGCCCCTACTACTACAATGAGCAGTTCTTC
CASRGEQGPYYYNEQFF
>TRBJ2-7|.|TRBV25-1|TRBD1
TGTGCCAGTCAGACGACAGGGGGCCCCTACGAGCAGTACTTC
CASQTTGGPYEQYF
>TRBJ2-5|.|TRBV6-1|.
TGTGCCAGCAGTCCCTATTTGGGGCAAGAGACCCAGTACTTC
CASSPYLGQETQYF
>TRBJ2-5|.|TRBV4-3|.
TGCGCCAGCAGCCAAGGATCTGCGGCCGAAGAGACCCAGTACTTC
CASSQGSAAEETQYF
>TRBJ1-2|.|TRBV29-1|.
TGCAGCGTTTCGGACTATGGCTACACCTTC
CSVSDYGYTF
>TRBJ1-6|.|TRBV27|.
TGTGCCAGCAGTTGGGACTTTTATTCACCCCTCCACTTT
CASSWDFYSPLHF
>TRBJ2-3|.|TRBV18|TRBD2
TGTGCCAGCTCACCGGAGACTAGCGGGGGCGATACGCAGTATTTT
CASSPETSGGDTQYF
>TRBJ2-3|.|TRBV29-1|TRBD1
TGCAGCGTCGACGGGACAGGGGGCGAGGATACGCAGTATTTT
CSVDGTGGEDTQYF
>TRBJ2-1|few|TRBV19|.
TGTGCCAGTAGTATGACGGGCCTCTTTAGGAATGAGCAGTTCTTC
CASSMTGLFRNEQFF
>TRBJ2-3|.|TRBV27|.
TGTGCCAGCATTAGGGGAGATACGCAGTATTTT
CASIRGDTQYF
>TRBJ2-5|.|TRBV30|.
TGTGCCTGGAGTCAATCGGGGTGGGAGACCCAGTACTTC
CAWSQSGWETQYF
>TRBJ2-6|few|TRBV14|.
TGTGCCAGCAGCCAAGAAGGAGACCCCTACTCTGGGGCCAACGTCCTGACTTTC
CASSQEGDPYSGANVLTF
>TRBJ1-2|.|TRBV29-1|.
TGCAGCGTGCTGGACGCAAGGGGCTATGGCTACACCTTC
CSVLDARGYGYTF
>TRBJ1-3|.|TRBV30|.
TGTGCCTGGGGCTCTGGAAACACCATATATTTT
CAWGSGNTIYF
>TRBJ2-5|few|TRBV29-1|.
TGCAGCGTTGTTAGGGGTTCTAGGGCCCAGTACTTC
CSVVRGSRAQYF
>TRBJ1-4|.|TRBV25-1|.
TGTGCCAGCCAGACGGACCATGAAAAACTGTTTTTT
CASQTDHEKLFF
>TRBJ2-7|.|TRBV27|TRBD1
TGTGCCAGCTCCCCTGGGACAGGGTGGGTCTACGAGCAGTACTTC
CASSPGTGWVYEQYF
>TRBJ2-5|.|TRBV7-2|TRBD2
TGTGCCAGCAGCTTAGAGGGACTAGCGGTGCAAGAGACCCAGTACTTC
CASSLEGLAVQETQYF
>TRBJ2-5|few|TRBV15|.
TGTGCCACCAGCCCCGGGCACCAAGAGACCCAGTACTTC
CATSPGHQETQYF
>TRBJ2-5|.|TRBV7-8|.
TGTGCCAGCAGCTTAGAGGGGGGGGTGGAGACCCAGTACTTC
CASSLEGGVETQYF
>TRBJ2-5|.|TRBV29-1|.
TGCAGCGTTGCCGGGGGCAGTGAGGAAGGAGAGACCCAGTACTTC
CSVAGGSEEGETQYF
>TRBJ1-2|.|TRBV30|.
TGTGCCTGGAGTGAGGGGGGCGGCTACACCTTC
CAWSEGGGYTF
>TRBJ2-7|.|TRBV27|.
TGTGCCAGCAGTAACAGGATTGCCCCCTACGAGCAGTACTTC
CASSNRIAPYEQYF
>TRBJ1-2|.|TRBV29-1|.
TGCAGCGTTAGCACGGGCGAACCCCACGGCTATGGCTACACCTTC
CSVSTGEPHGYGYTF
>TRBJ2-7|.|TRBV28|.
TGTGCCAGCAGTTTTATCCACGAGCAGTACTTC
CASSFIHEQYF
>TRBJ2-1|.|TRBV29-1|TRBD2
TGCAGCGTTGAGGGGCTAGCGGCACCCTACAATGAGCAGTTCTTC
CSVEGLAAPYNEQFF
>TRBJ1-2|few|TRBV30|.
TGTGCCTGGAGTGGTTGGACCAAGGGTGACATTTATGGCTACACCTTC
CAWSGWTKGDIYGYTF
>TRBJ2-1|.|TRBV4-1|.
TGCGCCAGCAGCCAAGAGAAGAGCTCCTACAATGAGCAGTTCTTC
CASSQEKSSYNEQFF
>TRBJ2-3|few|TRBV2|TRBD2
TGTGCCAGCAGGGGGGACTACACAGATACGCAGTATTTT
CASRGDYTDTQYF
>TRBJ1-2|.|TRBV9|TRBD1
TGTGCCAGCAGCGTTCGGGACAGGGGCGGCTATGGCTACACCTTC
CASSVRDRGGYGYTF
>TRBJ1-2|few|TRBV30|.
TGTGCCTGGAGGCCCGACCCCCAGACGGTCTATGGCTACACCTTC
CAWRPDPQTVYGYTF
>TRBJ2-3|.|TRBV30|TRBD2
TGTGCCTGGAGTGTTGGGGCGGGGGGAGGACCTCGCACAGATACGCAGTATTTT
CAWSVGAGGGPRTDTQYF
>TRBJ2-7|.|TRBV30|TRBD1
TGTGCCTGGAGTCCCGGGACAGGGAACGAGCAGTACTTC
CAWSPGTGNEQYF
>TRBJ2-2|.|TRBV19|.
TGTGCCAGTAGTACGGGACAGAACACCGGGGAGCTGTTTTTT
CASSTGQNTGELFF
>TRBJ1-1|few|TRBV5-1|.
TGCGCCAGCAGCTCTGCGGGGGCGGACACTGAAGCTTTCTTT
CASSSAGADTEAFF
>TRBJ2-7|once|TRBV11-2|.
TGTGCCGTAAGGAAAGGGGTCCACGAGCAGTACTTC
CAVRKGVHEQYF
>TRBJ1-6|.|TRBV19|.
TGTGCCAGTAGTCCCGATAGCTCCTATAATTCACCCCTCCACTTT
CASSPDSSYNSPLHF
>TRBJ2-1|few|TRBV29-1|.
TGCAGCGTTGAGACCCCCTACAATGAGCAGTTCTTC
CSVETPYNEQFF
>TRBJ2-7|.|TRBV2|TRBD1
TGTGCCAGCAGTGAACAGGGGGACGAGCAGTACTTC
CASSEQGDEQYF
>TRBJ2-3|.|TRBV30|.
TGTGCCTGGAGTGCCTCCCTTCGAGATACGCAGTATTTT
CAWSASLRDTQYF
>TRBJ2-7|.|TRBV27|.
TGTGCCAGCAGTTTGGGACAAGTTAACGAGCAGTACTTC
CASSLGQVNEQYF